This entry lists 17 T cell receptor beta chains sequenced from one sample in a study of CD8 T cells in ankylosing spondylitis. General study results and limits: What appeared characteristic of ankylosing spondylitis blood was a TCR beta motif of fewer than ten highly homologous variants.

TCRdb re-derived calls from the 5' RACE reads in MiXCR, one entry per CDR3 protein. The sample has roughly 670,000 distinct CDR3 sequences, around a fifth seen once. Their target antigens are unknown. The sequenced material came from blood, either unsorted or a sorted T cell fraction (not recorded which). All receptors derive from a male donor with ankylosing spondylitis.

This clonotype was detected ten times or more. The CDR3: CASSLASGQETQYF. The CDR3 DNA reads as TGTGCCAGCAGTTTAGCGTCCGGTCAAGAGACCCAGTACTTC. The chain combines TRBV12-3 or TRBV12-4 with TRBJ2-5, with unresolved D. This CDR3 has 14 residues. Trimming pared 0 bases from V and 2 bases from J, leaving 7 bases between.

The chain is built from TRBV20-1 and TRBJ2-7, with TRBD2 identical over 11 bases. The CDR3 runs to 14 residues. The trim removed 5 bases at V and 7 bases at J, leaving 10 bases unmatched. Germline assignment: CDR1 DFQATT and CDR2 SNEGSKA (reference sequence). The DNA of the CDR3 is TGCAGTGCTGGCGAGACGGGACTAGCGGAAGAGCAGTACTTC. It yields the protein CSAGETGLAEEQYF.

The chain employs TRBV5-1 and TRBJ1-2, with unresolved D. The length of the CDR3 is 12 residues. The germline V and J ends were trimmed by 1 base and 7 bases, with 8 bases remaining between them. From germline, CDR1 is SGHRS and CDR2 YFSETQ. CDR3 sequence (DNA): TGCGCCAGCAGCTTGTCCATAGTTGGCTACACCTTC. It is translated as CASSLSIVGYTF.

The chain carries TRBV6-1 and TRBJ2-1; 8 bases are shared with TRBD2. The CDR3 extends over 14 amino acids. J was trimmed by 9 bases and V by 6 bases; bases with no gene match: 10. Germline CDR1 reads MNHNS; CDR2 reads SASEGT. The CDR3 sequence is CASSKRGRNPEQFF. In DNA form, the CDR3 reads TGTGCCAGCAGCAAGCGGGGGCGCAATCCTGAGCAGTTCTTC.

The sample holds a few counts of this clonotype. The DNA of the CDR3 is TGTGCCAGCAGTTTAGATGTCGCGAAAACCTACGAGCAGTACTTC. As protein: CASSLDVAKTYEQYF. V usage is TRBV12-3 or TRBV12-4 and J usage is TRBJ2-7; unclear D gene. This CDR3 region has 15 residues. The germline V and J ends were trimmed by 1 base and 2 bases, with 12 bases remaining between them.

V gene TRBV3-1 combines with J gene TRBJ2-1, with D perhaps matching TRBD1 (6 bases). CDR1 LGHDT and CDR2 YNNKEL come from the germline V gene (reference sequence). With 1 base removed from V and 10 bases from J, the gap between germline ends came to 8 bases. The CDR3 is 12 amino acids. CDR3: CASSQVQGEQFF. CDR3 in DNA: TGTGCCAGCAGCCAAGTACAGGGAGAGCAGTTCTTC.

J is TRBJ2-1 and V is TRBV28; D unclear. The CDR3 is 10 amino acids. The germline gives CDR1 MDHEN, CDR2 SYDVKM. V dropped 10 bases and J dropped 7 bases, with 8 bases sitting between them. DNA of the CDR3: TGTGCCATCATAGTAAATGAGCAGTTCTTC. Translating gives CAIIVNEQFF.

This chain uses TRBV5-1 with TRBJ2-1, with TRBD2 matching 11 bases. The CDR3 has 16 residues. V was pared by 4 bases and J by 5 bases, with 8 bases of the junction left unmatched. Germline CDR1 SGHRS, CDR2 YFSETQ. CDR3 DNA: TGCGCCAGCAGCCCGGGAACTAGCGGGAGTAACAATGAGCAGTTCTTC. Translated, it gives CASSPGTSGSNNEQFF. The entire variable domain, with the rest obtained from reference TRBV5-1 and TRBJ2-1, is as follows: KAGVTQTPRYLIKTRGQQVTLSCSPISGHRSVSWYQQTPGQGLQFLFEYFSETQRNKGNFPGRFSGRQFSNSRSEMNVSTLELGDSALYLCASSPGTSGSNNEQFFGPGTRLTVL.

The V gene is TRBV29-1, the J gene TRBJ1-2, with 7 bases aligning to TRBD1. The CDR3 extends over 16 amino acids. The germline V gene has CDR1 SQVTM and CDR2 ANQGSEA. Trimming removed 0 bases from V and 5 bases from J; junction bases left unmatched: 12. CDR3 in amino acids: CSVEDPETGMRYGYTF. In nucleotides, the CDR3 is TGCAGCGTTGAAGATCCTGAGACAGGGATGAGATATGGCTACACCTTC.

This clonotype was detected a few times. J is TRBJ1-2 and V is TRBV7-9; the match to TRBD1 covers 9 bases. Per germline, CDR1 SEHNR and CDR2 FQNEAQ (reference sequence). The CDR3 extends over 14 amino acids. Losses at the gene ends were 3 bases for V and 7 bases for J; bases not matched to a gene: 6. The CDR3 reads CASSFGTGTTGYTF. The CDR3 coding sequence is TGTGCCAGCAGCTTTGGGACAGGGACGACTGGCTACACCTTC.

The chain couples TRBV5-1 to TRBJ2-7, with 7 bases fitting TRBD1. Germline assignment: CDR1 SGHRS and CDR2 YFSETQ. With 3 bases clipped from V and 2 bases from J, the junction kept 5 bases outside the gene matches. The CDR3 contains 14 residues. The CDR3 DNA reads TGCGCCAGCAGCTATCCGGGACAGACCTACGAGCAGTACTTC. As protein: CASSYPGQTYEQYF.

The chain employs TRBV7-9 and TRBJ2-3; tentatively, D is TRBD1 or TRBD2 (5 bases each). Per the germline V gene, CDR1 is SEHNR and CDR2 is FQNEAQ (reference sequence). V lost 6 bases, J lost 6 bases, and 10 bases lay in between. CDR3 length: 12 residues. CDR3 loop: CASRGTEDTQYF. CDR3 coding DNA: TGTGCCAGCAGAGGGACGGAGGATACGCAGTATTTT.

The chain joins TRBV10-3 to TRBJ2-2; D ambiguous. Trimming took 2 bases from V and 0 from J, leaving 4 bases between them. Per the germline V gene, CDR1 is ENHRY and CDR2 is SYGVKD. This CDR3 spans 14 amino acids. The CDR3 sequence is CAISEPPNTGELFF. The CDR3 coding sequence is TGTGCCATCAGTGAGCCCCCGAACACCGGGGAGCTGTTTTTT.

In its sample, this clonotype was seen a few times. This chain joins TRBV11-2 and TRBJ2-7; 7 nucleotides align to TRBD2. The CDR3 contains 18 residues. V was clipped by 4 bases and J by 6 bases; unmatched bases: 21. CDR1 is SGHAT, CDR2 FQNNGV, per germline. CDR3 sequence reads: CASSSIRGAGDRTGEQYF. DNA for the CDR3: TGTGCCAGCAGCTCCATCCGTGGTGCGGGGGACCGGACGGGCGAGCAGTACTTC.

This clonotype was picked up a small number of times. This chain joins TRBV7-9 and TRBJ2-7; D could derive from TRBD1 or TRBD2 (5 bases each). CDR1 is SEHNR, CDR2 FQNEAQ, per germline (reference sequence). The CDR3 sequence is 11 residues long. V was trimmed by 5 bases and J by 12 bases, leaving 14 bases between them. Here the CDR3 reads CASSLGPSTYF. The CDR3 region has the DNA TGTGCCAGCAGCCTGGGACCCTCAACGTACTTC.

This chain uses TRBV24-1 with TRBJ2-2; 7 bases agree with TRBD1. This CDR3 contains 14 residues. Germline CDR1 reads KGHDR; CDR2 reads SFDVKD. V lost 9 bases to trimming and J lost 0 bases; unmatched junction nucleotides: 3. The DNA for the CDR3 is TGTGCCACCGGGGACAGAACGAACACCGGGGAGCTGTTTTTT. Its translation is CATGDRTNTGELFF.

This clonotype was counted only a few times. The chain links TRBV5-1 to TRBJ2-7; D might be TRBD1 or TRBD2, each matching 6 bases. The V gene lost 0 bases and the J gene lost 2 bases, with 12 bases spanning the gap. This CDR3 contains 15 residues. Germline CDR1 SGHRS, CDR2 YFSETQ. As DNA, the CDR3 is TGCGCCAGCAGCTTGGGTCCAGGGGAGGCCTACGAGCAGTACTTC. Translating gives CASSLGPGEAYEQYF. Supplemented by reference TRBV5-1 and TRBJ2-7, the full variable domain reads KAGVTQTPRYLIKTRGQQVTLSCSPISGHRSVSWYQQTPGQGLQFLFEYFSETQRNKGNFPGRFSGRQFSNSRSEMNVSTLELGDSALYLCASSLGPGEAYEQYFGPGTRLTVT.